Below, 25 T cell receptor beta chains from the same sample are listed, as sequenced in a study of cytomegalovirus exposure and HLA in healthy donors. The PCR used 60 Vbeta and 13 Jbeta primers. Profiled with immunoSEQ multiplex PCR; TCRdb holds only in-frame clones, not every one. The table shows about 96,000 clones, with approximately 80% occurring only once. Material: PBMCs. The origin of the receptors is a man aged 25 to 40 in good health and CMV-seronegative.

This clone was found once. J is TRBJ2-7 and V is TRBV5-1; 7 nucleotides match TRBD1. The CDR3 sequence is 13 residues long. Looked up from germline, CDR1 is SGHRS and CDR2 is YFSETQ. V was clipped by 3 bases and J by 9 bases; unmatched bases: 9. The CDR3 loop reads CASSSTGDTVQYF. CDR3 in DNA: TGCGCCAGCAGCTCTACAGGGGACACGGTGCAGTACTTC.

This clone was seen more than once but under ten times. The CDR3 DNA reads as TGTGCCAGCAGCTTCCCTGGGCCGAACACAGATACGCAGTATTTT. Protein product: CASSFPGPNTDTQYF. The chain employs TRBV14 and TRBJ2-3; D not resolved. This CDR3 has 15 residues. Trimming shortened V by 5 bases and J by 2 bases, and 14 bases separated the two germline ends. Germline V CDR1 and CDR2: SGHDN, FVKESK. Full variable domain (remainder filled in from reference TRBV14 and TRBJ2-3): EAGVTQFPSHSVIEKGQTVTLRCDPISGHDNLYWYRRVMGKEIKFLLHFVKESKQDESGMPNNRFLAERTGGTYSTLKVQPAELEDSGVYFCASSFPGPNTDTQYFGPGTRLTVL.

The rearrangement uses TRBV18 and TRBJ1-5, with D perhaps matching TRBD1 (5 bases). Trimming stripped 6 bases from V and 2 bases from J, with 14 bases between. CDR1 is KGHSH, CDR2 LQKENI, per germline. The CDR3 contains 15 residues. The CDR3 here is CASSRTGGGNQPQHF. The CDR3 bases are TGTGCCAGCTCGCGAACAGGTGGTGGCAATCAGCCCCAGCATTTT.

V usage is TRBV29-1 and J usage is TRBJ2-7, with 7 bases fitting TRBD2. The CDR3 consists of 12 residues. Losses at the gene ends were 5 bases for V and 7 bases for J; bases not matched to a gene: 8. Germline V CDR1 and CDR2: SQVTM, ANQGSEA. Written as DNA, the CDR3 is TGCAGCGTTACGGCGGGGGAAAGGGAGCAGTACTTC. Its protein is CSVTAGEREQYF.

CDR3 loop: CSVDLAGGDDKQYF. As DNA, the CDR3 is TGCAGCGTAGACCTAGCGGGGGGCGATGACAAGCAGTACTTC. This rearrangement joins TRBV29-1 to TRBJ2-7; 11 bases fit TRBD2. The CDR3 is 14 residues long. V lost 6 bases and J lost 8; bases outside the gene matches: 12. CDR1 is SQVTM and CDR2 is ANQGSEA in the germline V gene.

The chain is built from TRBV15 and TRBJ1-1; D may be TRBD1 (6 bases). Germline-derived CDR1 and CDR2 are LNHNV and YYDKDF (reference sequence). The CDR3 is 15 residues long. V dropped 2 bases and J dropped 4 bases, with 14 bases sitting between them. CDR3 loop: CATSRKRGGGTEAFF. The CDR3 DNA reads as TGTGCCACCAGCAGAAAGAGGGGGGGAGGCACTGAAGCTTTCTTT.

The chain joins TRBV7-9 to TRBJ1-1, with TRBD1 as a possible D gene (5 bases). The ends were cut back, 11 bases at V and 1 base at J, with 17 bases in the middle. The CDR3 consists of 14 residues. Germline V gene sequence: CDR1 SEHNR, CDR2 FQNEAQ (reference sequence). This chain's CDR3 is CASAGQTGNTEAFF. DNA of the CDR3: TGTGCCTCAGCAGGACAAACCGGGAACACTGAAGCTTTCTTT. The complete variable domain, with remaining parts taken from reference TRBV7-9 and TRBJ1-1, reads DTGVSQNPRHKITKRGQNVTFRCDPISEHNRLYWYRQTLGQGPEFLTYFQNEAQLEKSRLLSDRFSAERPKGSFSTLEIQRTEQGDSAMYLCASAGQTGNTEAFFGQGTRLTVV.

The chain's CDR3 is CASRTGQVGNIQYF. The CDR3 DNA reads TGTGCCAGCAGAACGGGACAGGTGGGAAACATTCAGTACTTC. The rearrangement uses TRBV6-1 and TRBJ2-4; 8 bases agree with TRBD1. V gave up 6 bases and J gave up 6 bases; unmatched junction bases: 7. The germline gives CDR1 MNHNS, CDR2 SASEGT. This CDR3 region has 14 residues.

J is TRBJ1-2 and V is TRBV19; 7 bases align to TRBD1. J lost 4 bases, V lost 6 bases, and 5 bases had no gene match. Germline V gene lookup returns CDR1 LNHDA and CDR2 SQIVND (reference sequence). The CDR3 is 13 residues long. The CDR3 DNA is TGTGCCAGTAGGAGCGACAGGGCCTATGGCTACACCTTC. It is translated as CASRSDRAYGYTF.

This clone is a singleton in its sample. The chain is built from TRBV6-6 and TRBJ1-1, with 7 bases identical to TRBD1. Germline V CDR1 and CDR2: MNHNY, SVGAGI (reference sequence). The CDR3 runs 13 residues. V shed 6 bases and J 3 bases; nucleotides not matched to a gene: 4. CDR3 loop: CASSRQGYTEAFF. CDR3 DNA sequence: TGTGCCAGCAGCAGACAGGGTTACACTGAAGCTTTCTTT.

The chain joins TRBV11-2 to TRBJ2-5; D remains unclear. Germline V CDR1 and CDR2: SGHAT, FQNNGV. The CDR3 spans 14 residues. V shed 2 bases and J shed 7 bases, with 14 bases lying between them. The DNA of the CDR3 is TGTGCCAGCAGCTTAATCGCAGCCAGGCCGACCCAGTACTTC. Residues: CASSLIAARPTQYF.

The table lists this clone with a few counts. The chain joins TRBV25-1 to TRBJ2-4; TRBD2 is a possible D gene (6 bases). The CDR3 contains 12 residues. The germline V and J ends were trimmed by 6 bases and 8 bases, with 11 bases remaining between them. Germline V gene data show CDR1 as MGHDK and CDR2 as SYGVNS. The CDR3 DNA follows: TGTGCCAGCAGAGGGACTTTAGACATTCAGTACTTC. This codes for CASRGTLDIQYF.

This rearrangement joins TRBV5-5 to TRBJ2-7, with a possible D match to TRBD1 (6 bases). V was trimmed by 1 base and J by 3 bases, leaving 17 bases between them. Germline CDR1 reads SGHKS; CDR2 reads YYEKEE (reference sequence). CDR3 length: 16 residues. CDR3 amino acids: CASSLFGDTEIYEQYF. CDR3 coding DNA: TGTGCCAGCAGCTTGTTTGGGGACACGGAAATCTACGAGCAGTACTTC.

This chain joins TRBV4-2 and TRBJ1-1; D is uncertain. V lost 3 bases and J lost 5, with 16 bases in between. Germline V gene sequence: CDR1 LGHNA, CDR2 YNFKEQ. CDR3 length equals 15 residues. CDR3 nucleotides: TGTGCCAGCAGCCATCCTGACCGGAAGAGGACTGAAGCTTTCTTT. Amino acids: CASSHPDRKRTEAFF.

V gene TRBV2 combines with J gene TRBJ2-7, with D uncertain. The CDR3 has 11 residues. V was trimmed by 7 bases and J by 5 bases, leaving 9 bases between them. Germline CDR1 reads SNHLY; CDR2 reads FYNNEI. The CDR3 is CASIKFDEQYF. The CDR3 region has the DNA TGTGCCAGCATTAAATTCGACGAGCAGTACTTC.

The gene calls are TRBV5-1 and TRBJ1-4; no definite D call. Germline V gene sequence: CDR1 SGHRS, CDR2 YFSETQ. V was trimmed by 3 bases and J by 1 base, leaving 13 bases between them. The CDR3 runs 16 residues. The CDR3 DNA is TGCGCCAGCAGCTCCGCCGGATCAGGAACTAATGAAAAACTGTTTTTT. Protein: CASSSAGSGTNEKLFF.

The chain links TRBV30 to TRBJ1-4; D remains unclear. Germline V gene lookup returns CDR1 GTSNPN and CDR2 SVGIG (reference sequence). The V and J ends lost 4 bases and 3 bases respectively, with 9 bases between them. There are 13 residues in the CDR3. The DNA for the CDR3 is TGTGCCTGGAACTGGGAGGCTAATGAAAAACTGTTTTTT. It codes for CAWNWEANEKLFF.

J is TRBJ2-5 and V is TRBV5-4, with D perhaps TRBD1 (5 bases). The CDR3 is 15 residues long. Per germline, CDR1 SGHNT and CDR2 YYREEE (reference sequence). The ends were cut back, 0 bases at V and 5 bases at J, with 14 bases in the middle. CDR3 loop: CASSLVTAGSETQYF. Here the CDR3 DNA reads TGTGCCAGCAGCTTGGTGACAGCAGGGTCTGAGACCCAGTACTTC. Filled out from reference TRBV5-4 and TRBJ2-5, the complete variable domain reads ETGVTQSPTHLIKTRGQQVTLRCSSQSGHNTVSWYQQALGQGPQFIFQYYREEENGRGNFPPRFSGLQFPNYSSELNVNALELDDSALYLCASSLVTAGSETQYFGPGTRLLVL.

On this clone itself: Germline is not matched at one junction end, which may reflect a read error. Other DNA sequences in the sample encode the same CDR3. The J gene is TRBJ1-1, the V gene TRBV7-2, with D unclear. There are 15 residues in the CDR3. Germline values: CDR1 SGHTA, CDR2 FQGNSA. The DNA of the CDR3 is TGTGCCAGCAGCTTACGGTCGGGGAAGAACACTGAAGCCTTCTTT. This codes for CASSLRSGKNTEAFF.

The chain recombines TRBV5-1 with TRBJ1-4, with TRBD1 matching over 8 bases. J was trimmed by 2 bases and V by 3 bases; bases with no gene match: 6. Germline CDR1 reads SGHRS; CDR2 reads YFSETQ. The CDR3 consists of 16 residues. The CDR3 DNA sequence: TGCGCCAGCAGCTCCCACAGGGGGGGGACTAATGAAAAACTGTTTTTT. Amino acid sequence: CASSSHRGGTNEKLFF. The complete variable domain, with remaining parts taken from reference TRBV5-1 and TRBJ1-4, reads KAGVTQTPRYLIKTRGQQVTLSCSPISGHRSVSWYQQTPGQGLQFLFEYFSETQRNKGNFPGRFSGRQFSNSRSEMNVSTLELGDSALYLCASSSHRGGTNEKLFFGSGTQLSVL.

The chain couples TRBV7-2 to TRBJ1-5; D not certain. From germline, CDR1 is SGHTA and CDR2 FQGNSA. The CDR3 consists of 13 residues. Trimming cost V 2 bases and J 9 bases, with 11 bases left between them. In DNA, the CDR3 is TGTGCCAGCAGCTTAAAGTTTGGAGGGCCCCAGCATTTT. Amino acids: CASSLKFGGPQHF.

V and J are TRBV10-1 and TRBJ1-2, with D tentatively TRBD1 (6 bases). V lost 0 bases and J lost 6, with 8 bases in between. This CDR3 is built from 13 residues. CDR1 and CDR2 (germline): WNHNN, SYGVQD (reference sequence). In DNA form, the CDR3 reads TGCGCCAGCAGTGAGTCTCCAGGGGATGGCTACACCTTC. Its protein product is CASSESPGDGYTF.

The gene calls are TRBV10-2 and TRBJ2-3; D is unresolved. The germline gives CDR1 WSHSY, CDR2 SAAADI. This CDR3 has 17 amino acids. Trimming left V 3 bases short and J 0 bases short, with 16 bases between. CDR3 loop: CASSDILQGASTDTQYF. The CDR3 nucleotides are TGCGCCAGCAGTGATATACTTCAAGGAGCCAGCACAGATACGCAGTATTTT.

V gene TRBV28 combines with J gene TRBJ1-1; D is undetermined. This CDR3 comprises 13 residues. CDR1 is MDHEN and CDR2 is SYDVKM in the germline V gene. V was cut by 3 bases and J by 1 base, with 6 bases left in between. The DNA for the CDR3 is TGTGCCAGCAGTTTGCCTAGGAACACTGAAGCTTTCTTT. This translates into CASSLPRNTEAFF.

The J gene is TRBJ2-7, the V gene TRBV6-1; 12 bases agree with TRBD2. Per germline, CDR1 MNHNS and CDR2 SASEGT. The CDR3 has 16 amino acids. The trim removed 3 bases at V and 2 bases at J, leaving 5 bases unmatched. The CDR3 reads CASSDLASGGAYEQYF. CDR3 bases: TGTGCCAGCAGTGATCTAGCTAGCGGGGGGGCCTACGAGCAGTACTTC.